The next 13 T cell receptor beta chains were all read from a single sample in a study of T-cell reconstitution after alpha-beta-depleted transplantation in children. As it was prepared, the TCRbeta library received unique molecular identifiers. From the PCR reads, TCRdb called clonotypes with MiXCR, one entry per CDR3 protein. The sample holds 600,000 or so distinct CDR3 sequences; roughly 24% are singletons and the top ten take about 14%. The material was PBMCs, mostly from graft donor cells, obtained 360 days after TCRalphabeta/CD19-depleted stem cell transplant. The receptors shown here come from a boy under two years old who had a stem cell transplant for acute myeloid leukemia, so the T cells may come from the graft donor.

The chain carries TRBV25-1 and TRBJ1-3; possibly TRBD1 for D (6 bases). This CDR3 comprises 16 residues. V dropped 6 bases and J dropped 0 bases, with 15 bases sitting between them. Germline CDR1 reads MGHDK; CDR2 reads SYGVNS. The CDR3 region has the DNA TGTGCCAGCAGAGGGGGACACATAAACTCTGGAAACACCATATATTTT. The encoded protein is CASRGGHINSGNTIYF.

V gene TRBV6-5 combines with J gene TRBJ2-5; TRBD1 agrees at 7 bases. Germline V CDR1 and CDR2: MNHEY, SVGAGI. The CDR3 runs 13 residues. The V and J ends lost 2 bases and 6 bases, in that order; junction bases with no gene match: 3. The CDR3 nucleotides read TGTGCCAGCAGTTACCAACAGGGGAAGACCCAGTACTTC. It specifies CASSYQQGKTQYF.

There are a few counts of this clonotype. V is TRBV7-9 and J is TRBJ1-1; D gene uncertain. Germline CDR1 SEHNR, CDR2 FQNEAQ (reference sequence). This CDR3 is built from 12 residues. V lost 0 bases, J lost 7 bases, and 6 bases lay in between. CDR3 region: CASSLAESEAFF. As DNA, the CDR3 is TGTGCCAGCAGCTTAGCAGAGAGTGAAGCTTTCTTT.

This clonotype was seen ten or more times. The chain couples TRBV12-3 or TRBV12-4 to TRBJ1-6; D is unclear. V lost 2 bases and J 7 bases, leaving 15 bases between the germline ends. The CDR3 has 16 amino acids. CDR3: CASSLRPRLGNSPLHF. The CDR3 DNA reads TGTGCCAGCAGTTTAAGACCTAGGCTAGGAAATTCACCCCTCCACTTT.

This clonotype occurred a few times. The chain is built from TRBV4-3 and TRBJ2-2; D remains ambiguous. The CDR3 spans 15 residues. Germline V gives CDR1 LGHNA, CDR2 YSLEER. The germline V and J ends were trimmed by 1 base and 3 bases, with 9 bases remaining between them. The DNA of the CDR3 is TGCGCCAGCAGCCAAGGGATGGTCTACACCGGGGAGCTGTTTTTT. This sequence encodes CASSQGMVYTGELFF.

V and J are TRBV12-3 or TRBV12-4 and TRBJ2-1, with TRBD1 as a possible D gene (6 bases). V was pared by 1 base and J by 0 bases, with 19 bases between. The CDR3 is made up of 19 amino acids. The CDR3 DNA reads TGTGCCAGCAGTTTAGGAGGGGGTGGTTTTTTAAGCTCCTACAATGAGCAGTTCTTC. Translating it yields CASSLGGGGFLSSYNEQFF.

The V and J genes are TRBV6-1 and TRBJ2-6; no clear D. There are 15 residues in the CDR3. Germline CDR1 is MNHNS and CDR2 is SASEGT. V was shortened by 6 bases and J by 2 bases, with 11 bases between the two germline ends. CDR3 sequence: CASRKLAPGANVLTF. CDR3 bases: TGTGCCAGCAGAAAGCTGGCGCCTGGGGCCAACGTCCTGACTTTC.

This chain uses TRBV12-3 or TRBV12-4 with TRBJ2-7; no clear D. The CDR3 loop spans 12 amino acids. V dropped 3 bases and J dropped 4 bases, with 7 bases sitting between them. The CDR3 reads CASSFDHYEQYF. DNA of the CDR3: TGTGCCAGCAGTTTCGACCATTACGAGCAGTACTTC.

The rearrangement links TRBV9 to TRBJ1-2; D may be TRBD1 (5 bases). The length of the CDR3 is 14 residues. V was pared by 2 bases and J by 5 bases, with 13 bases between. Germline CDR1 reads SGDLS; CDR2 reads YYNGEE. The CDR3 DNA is TGTGCCAGCAGCGTGGAGGGGCTCGGGTATGGCTACACCTTC. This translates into CASSVEGLGYGYTF.

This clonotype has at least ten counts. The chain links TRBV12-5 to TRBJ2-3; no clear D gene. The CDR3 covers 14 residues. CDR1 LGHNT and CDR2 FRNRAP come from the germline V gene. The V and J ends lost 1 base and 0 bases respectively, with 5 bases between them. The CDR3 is CASGLGKSTDTQYF. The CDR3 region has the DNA TGTGCTAGTGGTTTGGGGAAAAGCACAGATACGCAGTATTTT.

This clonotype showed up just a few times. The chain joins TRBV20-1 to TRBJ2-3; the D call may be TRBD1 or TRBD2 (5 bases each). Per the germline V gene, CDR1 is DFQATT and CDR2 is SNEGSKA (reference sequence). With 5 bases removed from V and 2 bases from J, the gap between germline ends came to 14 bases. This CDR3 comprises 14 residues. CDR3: CSASGTVYTDTQYF. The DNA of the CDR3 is TGCAGTGCTTCAGGGACGGTCTACACAGATACGCAGTATTTT.

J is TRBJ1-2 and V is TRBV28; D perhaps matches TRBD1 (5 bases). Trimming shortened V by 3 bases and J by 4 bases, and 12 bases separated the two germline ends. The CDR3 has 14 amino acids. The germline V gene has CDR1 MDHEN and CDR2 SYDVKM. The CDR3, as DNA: TGTGCCAGCAGTTTTAGAAGGGGCTCCTATGGCTACACCTTC. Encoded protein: CASSFRRGSYGYTF.

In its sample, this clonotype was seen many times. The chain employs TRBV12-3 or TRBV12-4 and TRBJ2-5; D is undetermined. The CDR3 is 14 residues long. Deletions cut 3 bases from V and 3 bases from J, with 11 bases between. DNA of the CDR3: TGTGCCAGCAGTTTGTGGACGCTGGAAGAGACCCAGTACTTC. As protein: CASSLWTLEETQYF.